This note documents a single TCR beta chain sequence. What it binds is unknown. The data were obtained in a study of T-cell memory formation after mild COVID-19. With constant-segment primers, 5'RACE yielded cDNA libraries of TCR alpha and TCR beta that carried sample barcodes and UMIs. TCRdb used MiXCR to reprocess the 5' RACE reads, holding one entry per CDR3 protein. The table records about 250,000 distinct CDR3 sequences, approximately 15% of them present only once. Study-level points and caveats: CD4+ contracting clones lay mainly in CM and EM, CD8+ ones in EMRA.

V lost 3 bases to trimming and J lost 3 bases, with 8 bases between them. Germline V gene lookup returns CDR1 SGHTA and CDR2 FQGNSA. This CDR3 has 13 amino acids. The genes are TRBV7-2 and TRBJ1-1; D not resolved. This TCR derives from an adult woman who had mild COVID-19 (a few samples of this study predate the infection). Cell type and time point are not known. The specimen was PBMCs or a T cell subset sorted from them (not recorded which). CDR3 DNA: TGTGCCAGCAGCTTTACGAGGGACACTGAAGCTTTCTTT. It codes for CASSFTRDTEAFF. Combining the CDR3 with reference TRBV7-2 and TRBJ1-1 gives the whole variable domain GAGVSQSPSNKVTEKGKDVELRCDPISGHTALYWYRQSLGQGLEFLIYFQGNSAPDKSGLPSDRFSAERTGGSVSTLTIQRTQQEDSAVYLCASSFTRDTEAFFGQGTRLTVV.